This T cell receptor (beta chain) was profiled in a study of regulatory T cells in long-lasting Graves disease. Notes on the study in general: Favored gene segments in persistent disease were TRBV28, TRBJ1-2 and TRBJ2-5. The study found lower TCR diversity in persistent Graves' patients than in newly diagnosed ones.

Time point defined: newly diagnosed GD, antithyroid drugs for less than 3 months. Making the TCR library involved RNA that had been extracted from PBMCs. As a group, patients came from one endocrinology department in Xi'an, China. Sequencing libraries for TCR beta were prepared with iRepertoire HTBI primers and Arm-PCR of CDR3 regions. TCRdb reprocessed the multiplex PCR reads with MiXCR, giving one entry per CDR3 protein. The profile covers about 610,000 distinct CDR3 sequences, with about 16% appearing a single time and around 12% taken by the ten largest. About this clonotype: What it binds is not known.

The V segment lost 0 bases and the J segment 7 bases; nucleotides outside the gene matches: 9. There are 16 residues in the CDR3. Germline V gives CDR1 SGHDT, CDR2 YYEEEE. These data were likewise used in another study, on T cells in Graves' hyperthyroidism and ophthalmopathy. That investigation notes: The blood repertoire included most of the expanded thyroid clonotypes above 0.001.

The sequencing used peripheral blood mononuclear cells (PBMCs), collected at new diagnosis, from a patient treated with antithyroid drugs. The rearrangement links TRBV5-6 to TRBJ2-2; 7 positions match TRBD2. The receptor comes from a man between 18 and 35 years old with Graves disease. The CDR3 spells CASSLAPGRKIGELFF. The CDR3 nucleotides read TGTGCCAGCAGCTTGGCCCCCGGGAGGAAGATCGGGGAGCTGTTTTTT.